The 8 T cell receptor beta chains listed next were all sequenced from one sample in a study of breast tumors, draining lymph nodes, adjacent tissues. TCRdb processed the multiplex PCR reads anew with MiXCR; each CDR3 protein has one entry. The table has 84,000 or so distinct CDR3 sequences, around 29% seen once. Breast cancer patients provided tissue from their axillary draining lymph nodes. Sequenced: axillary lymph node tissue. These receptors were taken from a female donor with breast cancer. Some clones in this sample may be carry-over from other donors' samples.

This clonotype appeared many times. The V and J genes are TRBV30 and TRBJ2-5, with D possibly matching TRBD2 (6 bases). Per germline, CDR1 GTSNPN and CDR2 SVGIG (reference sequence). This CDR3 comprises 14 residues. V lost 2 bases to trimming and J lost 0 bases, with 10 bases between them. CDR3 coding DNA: TGTGCCTGGAGTTTGGCGGGAAACCAAGAGACCCAGTACTTC. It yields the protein CAWSLAGNQETQYF.

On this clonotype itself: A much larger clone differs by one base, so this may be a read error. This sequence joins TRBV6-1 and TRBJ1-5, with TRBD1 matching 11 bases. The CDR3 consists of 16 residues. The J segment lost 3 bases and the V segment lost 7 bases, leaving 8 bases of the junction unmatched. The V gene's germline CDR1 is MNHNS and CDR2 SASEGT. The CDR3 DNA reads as TGTGCCAGCACCCTGGGACAGGGGGGGGCCAATCAGCCCCAGCATTTT. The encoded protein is CASTLGQGGANQPQHF.

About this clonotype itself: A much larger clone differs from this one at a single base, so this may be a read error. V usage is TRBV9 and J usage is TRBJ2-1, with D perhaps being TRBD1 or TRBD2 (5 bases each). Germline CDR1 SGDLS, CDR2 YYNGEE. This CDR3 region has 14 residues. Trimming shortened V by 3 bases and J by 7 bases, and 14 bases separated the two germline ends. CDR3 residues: CASSAGASFNEQFF. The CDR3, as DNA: TGTGCCAGCAGCGCCGGGGCTAGCTTTAATGAGCAGTTCTTC. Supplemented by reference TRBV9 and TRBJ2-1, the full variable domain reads DSGVTQTPKHLITATGQRVTLRCSPRSGDLSVYWYQQSLDQGLQFLIQYYNGEERAKGNILERFSAQQFPDLHSELNLSSLELGDSALYFCASSAGASFNEQFFGPGTRLTVL.

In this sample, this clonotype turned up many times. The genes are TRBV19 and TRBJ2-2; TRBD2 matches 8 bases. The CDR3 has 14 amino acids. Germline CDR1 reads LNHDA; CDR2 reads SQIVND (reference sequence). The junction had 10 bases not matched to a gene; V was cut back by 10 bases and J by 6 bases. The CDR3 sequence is CATTAGARAGELFF. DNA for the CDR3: TGTGCCACCACAGCGGGAGCGCGAGCCGGGGAGCTGTTTTTT.

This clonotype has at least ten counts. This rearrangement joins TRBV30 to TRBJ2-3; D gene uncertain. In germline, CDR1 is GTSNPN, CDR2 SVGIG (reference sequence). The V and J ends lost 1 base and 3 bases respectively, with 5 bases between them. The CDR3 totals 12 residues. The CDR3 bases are TGTGCCTGGAGTGGCAGGACAGATACGCAGTATTTT. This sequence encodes CAWSGRTDTQYF. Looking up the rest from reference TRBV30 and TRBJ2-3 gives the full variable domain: SQTIHQWPATLVQPVGSPLSLECTVEGTSNPNLYWYRQAAGRGLQLLFYSVGIGQISSEVPQNLSASRPQDRQFILSSKKLLLSDSGFYLCAWSGRTDTQYFGPGTRLTVL.

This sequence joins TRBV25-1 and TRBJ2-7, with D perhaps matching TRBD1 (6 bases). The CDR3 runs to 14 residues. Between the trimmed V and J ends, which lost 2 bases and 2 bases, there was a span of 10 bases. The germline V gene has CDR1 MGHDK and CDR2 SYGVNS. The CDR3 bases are TGTGCCAGCAGTGAACAGGGGCCTACCTACGAGCAGTACTTC. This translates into CASSEQGPTYEQYF.

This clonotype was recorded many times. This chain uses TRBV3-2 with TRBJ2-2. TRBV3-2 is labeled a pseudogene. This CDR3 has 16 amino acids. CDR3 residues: CASSQGLRYASGELFF. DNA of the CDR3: TGTGCCAGCAGCCAAGGGTTGAGATACGCCAGCGGGGAGCTGTTTTTT.

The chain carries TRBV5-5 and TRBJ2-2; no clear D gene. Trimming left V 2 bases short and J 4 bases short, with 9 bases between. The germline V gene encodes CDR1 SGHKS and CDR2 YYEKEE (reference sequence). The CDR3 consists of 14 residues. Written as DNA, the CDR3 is TGTGCCAGCAGCTTTCGTCCGGCCACCGGGGAGCTGTTTTTT. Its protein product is CASSFRPATGELFF.